This T cell receptor beta chain emerged from a study of cytomegalovirus exposure and HLA in healthy donors. Study-level results: Under in vitro conditions, three CMV-associated chains were confirmed as specific for CMV antigens.

Amplification used 60 Vbeta primers and 13 Jbeta primers. Libraries were prepared by immunoSEQ multiplex PCR; TCRdb keeps only in-frame clonotypes and omits some of them. Of under 150,000 clones listed, roughly four fifths are singletons. The V gene end was trimmed by 5 bases and the J gene end by 4 bases; junction bases not matched to a gene: 6. Germline loops: CDR1 MNHEY, CDR2 SVGAGI. The CDR3 is 15 amino acids. This clone was counted between two and nine times. As yet, its antigen is unknown. This receptor was identified in a human donor in good health. The sequencing sample was made of PBMCs. The chain carries TRBV6-5 and TRBJ2-2, with 8 bases that match TRBD2. DNA for the CDR3: TGTGCCAGCAGTCGGGAGGGGGGGGCCACCGGGGAGCTGTTTTTT. This encodes CASSREGGATGELFF.